Listed here are 25 T cell receptor beta chains from one sample, sequenced in a study of blood T cell repertoires in COVID-19. Repertoires were generated with immunoSEQ multiplex PCR, while TCRdb's copy carries only in-frame clones and drops some. The sample consists of 400,000 to 450,000 clones, 80% to 90% of them appearing once. Material for sequencing was peripheral blood. The source of these receptors is a woman in her twenties or thirties with active or convalescent COVID-19.

J is TRBJ2-7 and V is TRBV25-1, with TRBD2 matching 7 bases. V lost 2 bases and J lost 2; bases outside the gene matches: 15. The CDR3 sequence is 18 residues long. The germline V gene encodes CDR1 MGHDK and CDR2 SYGVNS. CDR3 protein: CASSEPRAASGDPYEQYF. Written as DNA, the CDR3 is TGTGCCAGCAGTGAACCTCGAGCTGCGAGCGGGGACCCCTACGAGCAGTACTTC.

J is TRBJ2-7 and V is TRBV18; TRBD2 agrees at 7 bases. The CDR3 loop spans 12 amino acids. Per germline, CDR1 KGHSH and CDR2 LQKENI. With V trimmed by 5 bases and J by 9 bases, 7 bases remained unmatched. DNA of the CDR3: TGTGCCAGCTCAGGGAGGGAACCTGGGCAGTACTTC. Its translation is CASSGREPGQYF.

The chain links TRBV4-1 to TRBJ2-5; TRBD1 is a possible D gene (5 bases). The CDR3 is 16 amino acids. The V end was cut by 1 base, the J end by 5 bases, with 17 bases between. CDR1 and CDR2 (germline): MGHRA, YSYEKL. The chain's CDR3 is CASSQGRQPPVETQYF. In nucleotides, the CDR3 is TGCGCCAGCAGCCAAGGTCGACAGCCGCCCGTGGAGACCCAGTACTTC.

The chain is built from TRBV6-5 and TRBJ1-2; weak D call: TRBD1 (5 bases). Per germline, CDR1 MNHEY and CDR2 SVGAGI. V was trimmed by 5 bases and J by 8 bases, leaving 9 bases between them. The CDR3 spans 11 residues. CDR3 in amino acids: CASSPGRGYTF. For the CDR3, the DNA is TGTGCCAGCAGTCCAGGGAGGGGCTACACCTTC.

The V and J genes are TRBV11-3 and TRBJ2-1; TRBD2 aligns across 8 bases. Germline V gene lookup returns CDR1 SGHNT and CDR2 YENEEA. The CDR3 contains 15 residues. J gave up 1 base and V 4 bases, and 3 bases lay outside the gene matches. The CDR3 DNA follows: TGTGCCAGCAGCTCGAAGCGGGGGTCCTACAATGAGCAGTTCTTC. Its protein is CASSSKRGSYNEQFF. Full variable domain (rest looked up from reference TRBV11-3 and TRBJ2-1): EAGVVQSPRYKIIEKKQPVAFWCNPISGHNTLYWYLQNLGQGPELLIRYENEEAVDDSQLPKDRFSAERLKGVDSTLKIQPAELGDSAVYLCASSSKRGSYNEQFFGPGTRLTVL.

The CDR3 DNA is TGTGCCAGCAGCTTACAGAAAGAGGGAGGGCAGCCCCAGCATTTT. Its translation: CASSLQKEGGQPQHF. V gene TRBV7-2 combines with J gene TRBJ1-5; no clear D. Trimming took 2 bases from V and 7 from J, leaving 15 bases between them. CDR1 SGHTA and CDR2 FQGNSA come from the germline V gene. The CDR3 is made up of 15 amino acids.

The sample holds a few counts of this clone. The chain links TRBV4-1 to TRBJ1-1, with unresolved D. Germline CDR1 MGHRA, CDR2 YSYEKL. This CDR3 has 11 amino acids. Trimming removed 1 base from V and 10 bases from J, with 7 bases in between. CDR3 sequence reads: CASSQASGAFF. The DNA of the CDR3 is TGCGCCAGCAGCCAAGCCTCCGGAGCTTTCTTT.

This clone was counted between two and nine times. The gene calls are TRBV5-6 and TRBJ1-1; D is perhaps TRBD1 (5 bases). The CDR3 is 15 amino acids. V lost 1 base to trimming and J lost 1 base, with 11 bases between them. The germline CDR1 and CDR2 sequences are SGHDT and YYEEEE. The CDR3: CASSLIQAKNTEAFF. Here the CDR3 DNA reads TGTGCCAGCAGCTTGATACAGGCCAAGAACACTGAAGCTTTCTTT.

J is TRBJ2-1 and V is TRBV5-1, with TRBD2 matching 12 bases. The CDR3 length is 14 residues. Germline values: CDR1 SGHRS, CDR2 YFSETQ. V shed 7 bases, J shed 7 bases, and the junction held 6 bases outside the gene matches. The CDR3 loop reads CASSPTSGSNEQFF. Here the CDR3 DNA reads TGCGCCAGCTCGCCGACTAGCGGGAGTAATGAGCAGTTCTTC.

This clone occurred a few times. The rearrangement uses TRBV7-6 and TRBJ2-1, with TRBD1 identical over 11 bases. Trimming took 5 bases from V and 6 from J; bases not matched to a gene: 6. The CDR3 runs to 15 residues. Germline V lookup: CDR1 SGHVS, CDR2 FNYEAQ. The CDR3 sequence is CASSGRDRGANEQFF. CDR3 DNA sequence: TGTGCCAGCAGCGGCCGGGACAGGGGGGCCAATGAGCAGTTCTTC.

The J gene is TRBJ2-5, the V gene TRBV7-7; 10 nucleotides agree with TRBD2. Germline V gives CDR1 SSHAT, CDR2 FNYEAQ (reference sequence). The junction had 8 bases not matched to a gene; V was cut back by 2 bases and J by 5 bases. CDR3 length equals 16 residues. The CDR3 sequence is CASSLRLAGVEETQYF. For the CDR3, the DNA is TGTGCCAGCAGCTTACGTCTAGCGGGGGTTGAGGAGACCCAGTACTTC.

The chain joins TRBV4-2 to TRBJ1-3, with 8 bases lining up with TRBD1. J gave up 14 bases and V 6 bases, and 6 bases lay outside the gene matches. CDR3 length: 11 residues. In germline, CDR1 is LGHNA, CDR2 YNFKEQ. Written as DNA, the CDR3 is TGTGCCAGCAGTCCCGGGACAGGCCTATATTTT. Translating it yields CASSPGTGLYF.

The chain combines TRBV5-1 with TRBJ1-1; TRBD1 matches 7 bases. The CDR3 has 18 residues. In germline, CDR1 is SGHRS, CDR2 YFSETQ. J lost 0 bases, V lost 2 bases, and 13 bases had no gene match. This CDR3 is CASSFQLTGLEVNTEAFF. Written as DNA, the CDR3 is TGCGCCAGCAGCTTCCAGTTGACAGGGTTAGAGGTGAACACTGAAGCTTTCTTT. Complete variable domain (other parts from reference TRBV5-1 and TRBJ1-1): KAGVTQTPRYLIKTRGQQVTLSCSPISGHRSVSWYQQTPGQGLQFLFEYFSETQRNKGNFPGRFSGRQFSNSRSEMNVSTLELGDSALYLCASSFQLTGLEVNTEAFFGQGTRLTVV.

J is TRBJ1-4 and V is TRBV5-1, with a possible D match to TRBD1 (5 bases). The germline V gene has CDR1 SGHRS and CDR2 YFSETQ. The CDR3 runs to 13 residues. V was pared by 3 bases and J by 10 bases, with 13 bases between. The CDR3 region is CASSSNLGGKLFF. CDR3 DNA: TGCGCCAGCAGCTCGAACCTGGGGGGAAAACTGTTTTTT.

The gene calls are TRBV4-1 and TRBJ2-3; 9 bases match TRBD1. The CDR3 sequence is 15 residues long. The junction had 6 bases not matched to a gene; V was cut back by 5 bases and J by 3 bases. The germline CDR1 and CDR2 sequences are MGHRA and YSYEKL. The CDR3 DNA reads as TGCGCCAGCAGCTCCCGGGACAGGGAGACAGATACGCAGTATTTT. This encodes CASSSRDRETDTQYF.

The rearrangement uses TRBV3-1 (or the pseudogene TRBV3-2) and TRBJ2-2; 12 bases match TRBD2. The germline V gene encodes CDR1 LGHDT and CDR2 YNNKEL (reference sequence). V trimming: 4 bases; J trimming: 4 bases; junction bases outside the gene matches: 4. This CDR3 is built from 16 residues. The DNA for the CDR3 is TGTGCCAGCAGCCGCTCGACTAGCGGGAGCACCGGGGAGCTGTTTTTT. It is translated as CASSRSTSGSTGELFF.

Worth noting for this clone: Other DNA variants within this sample encode the same CDR3. This chain uses TRBV18 with TRBJ2-2; D not resolved. This CDR3 contains 15 residues. Germline V gene lookup returns CDR1 KGHSH and CDR2 LQKENI. Deletions cut 2 bases from V and 0 bases from J, with 7 bases between. CDR3 nucleotide sequence: TGTGCCAGCTCACCAAGGCAGGCGAACACCGGGGAGCTGTTTTTT. It yields the protein CASSPRQANTGELFF.

The chain uses TRBV6-5 and TRBJ1-3; maybe TRBD1 (5 bases). The V and J ends lost 6 bases and 8 bases respectively, with 17 bases between them. The CDR3 spans 14 residues. Per the germline V gene, CDR1 is MNHEY and CDR2 is SVGAGI. CDR3 coding DNA: TGTGCCAGCAGCCTGTGGGGACTGACCTACACCATATATTTT. The encoded protein is CASSLWGLTYTIYF.

This chain joins TRBV4-1 and TRBJ2-1, with 10 bases matching TRBD2. Germline V CDR1 and CDR2: MGHRA, YSYEKL. There are 21 residues in the CDR3. Trimming at V came to 0 bases and at J to 0 bases, leaving 14 bases not matched to a gene. CDR3 sequence: CASSQDKSGGAWRNSYNEQFF. DNA of the CDR3: TGCGCCAGCAGCCAAGATAAGAGCGGGGGGGCCTGGCGTAACTCCTACAATGAGCAGTTCTTC.

V gene TRBV5-6 combines with J gene TRBJ1-6, with D possibly being TRBD1 (5 bases). Trimming took off 0 bases at V and 7 bases at J, with 8 bases between the two ends. Looked up from germline, CDR1 is SGHDT and CDR2 is YYEEEE. The CDR3 spans 14 residues. CDR3 region: CASSLVGANSPLHF. The CDR3, as DNA: TGTGCCAGCAGCTTGGTAGGGGCAAATTCACCCCTCCACTTT.

The chain recombines TRBV18 with TRBJ1-2; D perhaps matches TRBD1 (5 bases). Between the trimmed V and J ends, which lost 2 bases and 3 bases, there was a span of 13 bases. There are 15 residues in the CDR3. Germline loops: CDR1 KGHSH, CDR2 LQKENI. The CDR3 region is CASSPTSEQDYGYTF. CDR3 sequence (DNA): TGTGCCAGCTCACCAACGTCCGAACAGGACTATGGCTACACCTTC.

V usage is TRBV18 and J usage is TRBJ2-1; D unresolved. Germline values: CDR1 KGHSH, CDR2 LQKENI. CDR3 length: 15 residues. V gave up 4 bases and J gave up 0 bases, with 10 bases separating them. CDR3 region: CASSLYRSSYNEQFF. The CDR3 bases are TGTGCCAGCTCACTCTATCGGTCCTCCTACAATGAGCAGTTCTTC.

This rearrangement joins TRBV5-1 to TRBJ2-5, with D maybe TRBD2 (6 bases). The CDR3 length is 13 residues. Germline values: CDR1 SGHRS, CDR2 YFSETQ. Between the trimmed V and J ends, which lost 4 bases and 0 bases, there was a span of 7 bases. CDR3 nucleotide sequence: TGCGCCAGCAGCCGCGGGGACCAAGAGACCCAGTACTTC. Translation: CASSRGDQETQYF.

The chain is built from TRBV10-1 and TRBJ2-3; 7 bases align to TRBD2. This CDR3 has 15 residues. Germline-derived CDR1 and CDR2 are WNHNN and SYGVQD (reference sequence). Unmatched junction bases numbered 6, after V lost 4 bases and J lost 2 bases. CDR3 sequence reads: CASSGPAGFTDTQYF. The CDR3 coding sequence is TGCGCCAGCAGTGGGCCAGCGGGATTCACAGATACGCAGTATTTT.

This clone was recorded once. V usage is TRBV19 and J usage is TRBJ1-2; possible D gene TRBD1, 5 bases. The germline V gene has CDR1 LNHDA and CDR2 SQIVND (reference sequence). The CDR3 runs 14 residues. Trimming took off 1 base at V and 4 bases at J, with 10 bases between the two ends. Here the CDR3 DNA reads TGTGCCAGTAGTATAGGGGGCGACAGCTATGGCTACACCTTC. Translation: CASSIGGDSYGYTF.